These T cell receptor beta chains were read from a single sample in a study of T cell clonotyping in hematopoietic cell transplantation. The method was immunoSEQ multiplex PCR; TCRdb's version includes in-frame clones alone and lacks a portion of them. Counted here are fewer than 50,000 clones, around 86% occurring once; the ten biggest clones make up 5.5% to 7%. The sequenced sample was peripheral blood mononuclear cells, obtained before stem cell transplant. These TCRs come from a man aged 55-75 years with biphenotypic leukemia. Some clones in this sample may be carry-over from other donors' samples. Both conserved end residues are part of each CDR3. The D gene is left open where the match is weak. Expanded clones get a size class; other rows say once, few or many, or leave the size out.

clone size: .; V gene: TRBV7-3; J gene: TRBJ1-2; D gene: .; CDR3 DNA: TGTGCCAGCAGCCCACGGACGGCGTACGGCTACACCTTC; CDR3 protein: CASSPRTAYGYTF
clone size: once; V gene: TRBV27; J gene: TRBJ2-7; D gene: TRBD2; CDR3 DNA: TGTGCCAGCAGTTTATCTAGCGGGAGCTATAGCGAGCAGTACTTC; CDR3 protein: CASSLSSGSYSEQYF
clone size: .; V gene: TRBV7-9; J gene: TRBJ2-1; D gene: .; CDR3 DNA: TGTGCCAGCAGCTTTTCAGATTTCTACAATGAGCAGTTCTTC; CDR3 protein: CASSFSDFYNEQFF
clone size: .; V gene: TRBV5-1; J gene: TRBJ2-7; D gene: .; CDR3 DNA: TGCGCCAGCAGCCCCGGGTACGAGCAGTACTTC; CDR3 protein: CASSPGYEQYF
clone size: .; V gene: TRBV5-6; J gene: TRBJ2-1; D gene: TRBD1; CDR3 DNA: TGTGCCAGCAGTAAAATTGCGGGACAGGGGCAGTTCTTC; CDR3 protein: CASSKIAGQGQFF
clone size: .; V gene: TRBV19; J gene: TRBJ2-3; D gene: .; CDR3 DNA: TGTGCCAGTAGTATCGGGGCAGCTAGCACAGATACGCAGTATTTT; CDR3 protein: CASSIGAASTDTQYF
clone size: .; V gene: TRBV7-9; J gene: TRBJ2-7; D gene: TRBD1; CDR3 DNA: TGTGCCAGCAGCCCAGGACAGGTCCTCTCCTACGAGCAGTACTTC; CDR3 protein: CASSPGQVLSYEQYF
clone size: .; V gene: TRBV5-4; J gene: TRBJ2-3; D gene: .; CDR3 DNA: TGTGCCAGCAGCTTGGCCACGAGGGGCGATACGCAGTATTTT; CDR3 protein: CASSLATRGDTQYF
clone size: .; V gene: TRBV4-1; J gene: TRBJ1-5; D gene: .; CDR3 DNA: TGCGCCAGCAGCGACCCCGGGGCCTATCAGCCCCAGCATTTT; CDR3 protein: CASSDPGAYQPQHF
clone size: .; V gene: TRBV9; J gene: TRBJ2-1; D gene: .; CDR3 DNA: TGTGCCAGCAGCGTCCCGACAGGTGCGAATGAGCAGTTCTTC; CDR3 protein: CASSVPTGANEQFF
clone size: .; V gene: TRBV6-1; J gene: TRBJ2-7; D gene: TRBD1; CDR3 DNA: TGTGCCAGCAGTGAAACGCACAGGGGTCCCTACGAGCAGTACTTC; CDR3 protein: CASSETHRGPYEQYF
clone size: .; V gene: TRBV7-8; J gene: TRBJ2-7; D gene: .; CDR3 DNA: TGTGCCAGCAGCCCAGTGTGGGGGAACGAGCAGTACTTC; CDR3 protein: CASSPVWGNEQYF
clone size: few; V gene: TRBV4-2; J gene: TRBJ2-2; D gene: .; CDR3 DNA: TGTGCCAGCAGCCAACCGGGGGCTACCGGGGAGCTGTTTTTT; CDR3 protein: CASSQPGATGELFF
clone size: .; V gene: TRBV10-3; J gene: TRBJ2-3; D gene: TRBD2; CDR3 DNA: TGTGCCATCGCTTTTGCGGGAGGTTCAGATACGCAGTATTTT; CDR3 protein: CAIAFAGGSDTQYF
clone size: .; V gene: TRBV7-9; J gene: TRBJ1-1; D gene: .; CDR3 DNA: TGTGCCAGCAGCTTATATCAGGGTTCTGAAGCTTTCTTT; CDR3 protein: CASSLYQGSEAFF
clone size: few; V gene: TRBV2; J gene: TRBJ1-2; D gene: .; CDR3 DNA: TGTGCCAGCAGCAGGGTCGGGGACTATGGCTACACCTTC; CDR3 protein: CASSRVGDYGYTF
clone size: .; V gene: TRBV7-6; J gene: TRBJ2-5; D gene: .; CDR3 DNA: TGTGCCAGCAGCTTAGCTAGGGGCGAGACCCAGTACTTC; CDR3 protein: CASSLARGETQYF
clone size: .; V gene: TRBV27; J gene: TRBJ1-2; D gene: TRBD1; CDR3 DNA: TGTGCCAGCAGTTTATCGCAGGGGGACTATGGCTACACCTTC; CDR3 protein: CASSLSQGDYGYTF
clone size: .; V gene: TRBV7-9; J gene: TRBJ2-5; D gene: .; CDR3 DNA: TGTGCCAGCAGCGCCTTCGGGGAGACCCAGTACTTC; CDR3 protein: CASSAFGETQYF
clone size: .; V gene: TRBV7-9; J gene: TRBJ2-7; D gene: TRBD1; CDR3 DNA: TGTGCCAGCAGCCCCCGGACAGGCCTGAGCTCCTACGAGCAGTACTTC; CDR3 protein: CASSPRTGLSSYEQYF
clone size: .; V gene: TRBV25-1; J gene: TRBJ1-1; D gene: .; CDR3 DNA: TGTGCCAGCAGTGAATTCGGGGCTGAAGCTTTCTTT; CDR3 protein: CASSEFGAEAFF
clone size: .; V gene: TRBV6-6; J gene: TRBJ2-7; D gene: TRBD2; CDR3 DNA: TGTGCCAGCACTACCGGGACTAGCGGGAGTTACGAGCAGTACTTC; CDR3 protein: CASTTGTSGSYEQYF
clone size: .; V gene: TRBV6-5; J gene: TRBJ2-7; D gene: TRBD2; CDR3 DNA: TGTGCCAGCAGTTCCGGGACGCCGGGGGGGTACGAGCAGTACTTC; CDR3 protein: CASSSGTPGGYEQYF
clone size: .; V gene: TRBV30; J gene: TRBJ1-2; D gene: .; CDR3 DNA: TGTGCCTCTCAAAAGGGGGTGACCTATGGCTACACCTTC; CDR3 protein: CASQKGVTYGYTF
clone size: .; V gene: TRBV5-4; J gene: TRBJ2-7; D gene: .; CDR3 DNA: TGTGCCGGCCGGTTTGGGGTATCTTCCTACGAGCAGTACTTC; CDR3 protein: CAGRFGVSSYEQYF
clone size: .; V gene: TRBV7-8; J gene: TRBJ2-2; D gene: TRBD1; CDR3 DNA: TGTGCCAGCAGCCCACGGACAGGGCGGACCGGGGAGCTGTTTTTT; CDR3 protein: CASSPRTGRTGELFF
clone size: .; V gene: TRBV11-1; J gene: TRBJ2-1; D gene: .; CDR3 DNA: TGTGCCAGCAGCTTAGCGTCGGGGTCCTACAATGAGCAGTTCTTC; CDR3 protein: CASSLASGSYNEQFF
clone size: .; V gene: TRBV5-6; J gene: TRBJ2-3; D gene: .; CDR3 DNA: TGTGCCAGCAGCCATACAGGGATCACGCAGTATTTT; CDR3 protein: CASSHTGITQYF
clone size: .; V gene: TRBV6-4; J gene: TRBJ2-5; D gene: TRBD2; CDR3 DNA: TGTGCCAGCAGTGACGTTCTAGCGGGAGAAGAGACCCAGTACTTC; CDR3 protein: CASSDVLAGEETQYF
clone size: .; V gene: TRBV4-1; J gene: TRBJ2-7; D gene: TRBD2; CDR3 DNA: TGCGCCAGCAGCCAATTGTGGACATCTCGGGAGGGTCAGTACTTC; CDR3 protein: CASSQLWTSREGQYF
clone size: .; V gene: TRBV2; J gene: TRBJ2-7; D gene: .; CDR3 DNA: TGTGCCAGCAGTGCCAGGGAAAGCTCCTACGAGCAGTACTTC; CDR3 protein: CASSARESSYEQYF
clone size: few; V gene: TRBV4-2; J gene: TRBJ2-2; D gene: .; CDR3 DNA: TGTGCCAGCAGCCCTTTGGGGCCCGGGGAGCTGTTTTTT; CDR3 protein: CASSPLGPGELFF
clone size: .; V gene: TRBV5-1; J gene: TRBJ2-3; D gene: TRBD2; CDR3 DNA: TGCGCCAGCAGCTTGGGGACCAGCGGGGCCCCAGATACGCAGTATTTT; CDR3 protein: CASSLGTSGAPDTQYF
clone size: few; V gene: TRBV27; J gene: TRBJ2-7; D gene: .; CDR3 DNA: TGTGCCAGCAGTTTATCAGTCCAGGGTTCCTACGAGCAGTACTTC; CDR3 protein: CASSLSVQGSYEQYF
clone size: .; V gene: TRBV28; J gene: TRBJ2-1; D gene: .; CDR3 DNA: TGTGCCAGCAGTACTGGACAGTACCCGCCGAAAGGGCAGTTCTTC; CDR3 protein: CASSTGQYPPKGQFF
clone size: .; V gene: TRBV5-1; J gene: TRBJ1-1; D gene: TRBD1; CDR3 DNA: TGCGCCAGCAGCTTTCGGACAGGGGACACTGAAGCTTTCTTT; CDR3 protein: CASSFRTGDTEAFF
clone size: .; V gene: TRBV28; J gene: TRBJ1-2; D gene: .; CDR3 DNA: TGTGCCAGCAGTTTCGGACAGAACTATGGCTACACCTTC; CDR3 protein: CASSFGQNYGYTF
clone size: .; V gene: TRBV5-5; J gene: TRBJ1-2; D gene: .; CDR3 DNA: TGTGCCAGCAGCTTGGGCGGCAGGGAGGACGGCTACACCTTC; CDR3 protein: CASSLGGREDGYTF
clone size: .; V gene: TRBV29-1; J gene: TRBJ2-5; D gene: .; CDR3 DNA: TGCAGCGTTAAGGACTTCCAAGAGACCCAGTACTTC; CDR3 protein: CSVKDFQETQYF
clone size: .; V gene: TRBV2; J gene: TRBJ2-7; D gene: .; CDR3 DNA: TGTGCCAGCAGAGCAGGGACAAACTACGAGCAGTACTTC; CDR3 protein: CASRAGTNYEQYF
clone size: .; V gene: TRBV20-1; J gene: TRBJ1-5; D gene: .; CDR3 DNA: TGCAGTGCGGGGTCGCCCCAGCATTTT; CDR3 protein: CSAGSPQHF
clone size: .; V gene: TRBV28; J gene: TRBJ2-7; D gene: .; CDR3 DNA: TGTGCCAGCAGTTTCCCTCATGGATCCTACGAGCAGTACTTC; CDR3 protein: CASSFPHGSYEQYF
clone size: .; V gene: TRBV11-2; J gene: TRBJ2-3; D gene: .; CDR3 DNA: TGTGCCAGCAGCTCCATTAGCGAGCACACAGATACGCAGTATTTT; CDR3 protein: CASSSISEHTDTQYF
clone size: .; V gene: TRBV30; J gene: TRBJ1-1; D gene: .; CDR3 DNA: TGTGCCTGGAGTACAGGGCACCTTGAAGCTTTCTTT; CDR3 protein: CAWSTGHLEAFF
clone size: .; V gene: TRBV28; J gene: TRBJ1-4; D gene: TRBD1; CDR3 DNA: TGTGCCAGCAGTTTTACCTTACAGGGGGAAAAACTGTTTTTT; CDR3 protein: CASSFTLQGEKLFF